A single sample is the source of the 29 T cell receptor beta chains below, sequenced in a study of T-cell memory formation after mild COVID-19. One entry per CDR3 protein, called by TCRdb with MiXCR from the 5' RACE reads. The data contain some 440,000 distinct CDR3 sequences, more than 20% of them seen just once; the ten biggest clones take up roughly an eighth. The sample was PBMCs or a T cell subset sorted from them (not recorded which). Receptor source: an adult woman who had mild COVID-19 (a few samples of this study predate the infection). Cell type and time point are not known.

This rearrangement joins TRBV12-3 or TRBV12-4 to TRBJ2-3; tentatively, D is TRBD2 (5 bases). The V and J ends lost 4 bases and 0 bases respectively, with 14 bases between them. There are 16 residues in the CDR3. CDR3 protein: CASSWAGQKSTDTQYF. The CDR3 coding sequence is TGTGCCAGCAGTTGGGCGGGCCAAAAGAGCACAGATACGCAGTATTTT.

This chain uses TRBV5-5 with TRBJ2-1, with 7 bases fitting TRBD2. With 4 bases clipped from V and 7 bases from J, the junction kept 8 bases outside the gene matches. Germline CDR1 and CDR2: SGHKS and YYEKEE (reference sequence). The length of the CDR3 is 14 residues. CDR3 coding DNA: TGTGCCAGCAGCCCCGAGGTGGGGGGGAATGAGCAGTTCTTC. Its translation is CASSPEVGGNEQFF.

V gene TRBV3-1 combines with J gene TRBJ2-7; D perhaps matches TRBD1 (5 bases). V was clipped by 0 bases and J by 0 bases, with 12 bases between them. This CDR3 has 16 amino acids. Germline V CDR1 and CDR2: LGHDT, YNNKEL (reference sequence). CDR3 amino acids: CASSQEGQLYSYEQYF. Here the CDR3 DNA reads TGTGCCAGCAGCCAAGAGGGGCAGCTTTACTCCTACGAGCAGTACTTC.

The rearrangement uses TRBV6-5 and TRBJ1-1; D unclear. The germline V and J ends were trimmed by 0 bases and 1 base, with 9 bases remaining between them. This CDR3 is 15 amino acids long. Germline CDR1 MNHEY, CDR2 SVGAGI. CDR3 DNA sequence: TGTGCCAGCAGTTACTCGGATTGGGGGAACACTGAAGCTTTCTTT. It is translated as CASSYSDWGNTEAFF.

This chain links TRBV4-1 with TRBJ2-1, with 14 nucleotides matching TRBD2. The V and J ends lost 4 bases and 7 bases, in that order; junction bases with no gene match: 9. This CDR3 spans 17 amino acids. Germline V CDR1 and CDR2: MGHRA, YSYEKL. The CDR3 DNA reads as TGCGCCAGCAGCCGACTAGCGGGAGGGCCAGAGGGGAATGAGCAGTTCTTC. Translating gives CASSRLAGGPEGNEQFF.

This clonotype was observed a handful of times. The chain employs TRBV19 and TRBJ1-1; maybe TRBD1 (6 bases). Per germline, CDR1 LNHDA and CDR2 SQIVND (reference sequence). V lost 10 bases to trimming and J lost 1 base, with 22 bases between them. The CDR3 consists of 16 residues. The CDR3 DNA is TGTGCCACCGTTACTTCGGGGGGCTTTCCGAACACTGAAGCTTTCTTT. Translation gives CATVTSGGFPNTEAFF.

The chain recombines TRBV6-2 or TRBV6-3 with TRBJ2-7; possible D gene TRBD2, 6 bases. The CDR3 has 16 amino acids. V lost 7 bases and J 3 bases, leaving 22 bases between the germline ends. The V gene's germline CDR1 is MNHEY and CDR2 SVGEGT. CDR3 region: CASTPLEPGLRYEQYF. As DNA, the CDR3 is TGTGCCAGCACCCCGCTTGAGCCGGGACTTCGCTACGAGCAGTACTTC.

In its sample, this clonotype was seen a few times. V is TRBV6-5 and J is TRBJ1-1; possibly TRBD1 for D (5 bases). The V end lost 3 bases, the J end lost 2 bases, and 13 bases lay between the germline ends. CDR1 MNHEY and CDR2 SVGAGI come from the germline V gene. This CDR3 comprises 15 residues. This CDR3 reads CASSYNGQGNTEAFF. The CDR3 DNA reads as TGTGCCAGCAGTTATAATGGGCAGGGTAACACTGAAGCTTTCTTT.

This chain joins TRBV28 and TRBJ2-3, with TRBD2 identical over 10 bases. CDR1 and CDR2 from the germline V gene are MDHEN and SYDVKM. CDR3 length equals 16 residues. The V gene end was trimmed by 5 bases and the J gene end by 2 bases; junction bases not matched to a gene: 7. CDR3 protein: CASSPHLAGATDTQYF. CDR3 nucleotides: TGTGCCAGCAGTCCCCACCTAGCGGGGGCCACAGATACGCAGTATTTT.

There are a few counts of this clonotype. The V and J genes are TRBV4-3 and TRBJ2-3, with D uncertain. CDR1 LGHNA and CDR2 YSLEER come from the germline V gene. This CDR3 comprises 15 residues. V dropped 0 bases and J dropped 4 bases, with 11 bases sitting between them. Written as DNA, the CDR3 is TGCGCCAGCAGCCAAGATGAAACCCGGCCAGATACGCAGTATTTT. It is translated as CASSQDETRPDTQYF.

This clonotype was counted only a few times. This sequence joins TRBV27 and TRBJ2-3; D gene uncertain. Germline assignment: CDR1 MNHEY and CDR2 SMNVEV (reference sequence). The length of the CDR3 is 13 residues. V was cut by 3 bases and J by 4 bases, with 8 bases left in between. CDR3 sequence reads: CASSFHTSDTQYF. CDR3 coding DNA: TGTGCCAGCAGTTTCCACACCTCAGATACGCAGTATTTT.

V and J are TRBV7-6 and TRBJ2-7, with D perhaps TRBD2 (6 bases). Trimming cost V 0 bases and J 9 bases, with 12 bases left between them. This CDR3 spans 13 amino acids. Per germline, CDR1 SGHVS and CDR2 FNYEAQ. CDR3 bases: TGTGCCAGCAGCTTAGCGTTGGGCGGGGCGCAGTACTTC. It yields the protein CASSLALGGAQYF.

This clonotype has more than one count but fewer than ten. V and J are TRBV9 and TRBJ2-7; D gene unclear. Germline V gene sequence: CDR1 SGDLS, CDR2 YYNGEE. The CDR3 runs to 14 residues. The V end was cut by 4 bases, the J end by 0 bases, with 11 bases between. In DNA, the CDR3 is TGTGCCAGCAGCCCTCGGAAGGGCTCCTACGAGCAGTACTTC. This gives the protein CASSPRKGSYEQYF. Full variable domain (rest looked up from reference TRBV9 and TRBJ2-7): DSGVTQTPKHLITATGQRVTLRCSPRSGDLSVYWYQQSLDQGLQFLIQYYNGEERAKGNILERFSAQQFPDLHSELNLSSLELGDSALYFCASSPRKGSYEQYFGPGTRLTVT.

This clonotype was found a few times. The J gene is TRBJ2-7, the V gene TRBV7-2, with a weak D call TRBD1 (6 bases). The length of the CDR3 is 14 residues. V was cut by 5 bases and J by 2 bases, with 13 bases left in between. Germline V gives CDR1 SGHTA, CDR2 FQGNSA. The CDR3 is CASSRRTATYEQYF. In DNA, the CDR3 is TGTGCCAGCAGCCGGAGGACAGCCACCTACGAGCAGTACTTC.

This clonotype was observed many times. The gene calls are TRBV7-8 and TRBJ2-2, with TRBD1 identical over 7 bases. This CDR3 region has 16 residues. The J segment lost 3 bases and the V segment lost 5 bases, leaving 9 bases of the junction unmatched. Germline-derived CDR1 and CDR2 are SGHVS and FQNEAQ. The CDR3 DNA follows: TGTGCCAGCAGCCTTTCGGACAGGCGATACACCGGGGAGCTGTTTTTT. Translated: CASSLSDRRYTGELFF.

To note about this clonotype: A much more abundant neighbour one base away suggests this may be a read error. V usage is TRBV9 and J usage is TRBJ2-7; a weak D match, TRBD1 (6 bases). Trimming cost V 0 bases and J 3 bases, with 7 bases left between them. The CDR3 runs to 13 residues. Germline CDR1 is SGDLS and CDR2 is YYNGEE. The CDR3 DNA reads as TGTGCCAGCAGCGTAGGGGACAACTACGAGCAGTACTTC. It specifies CASSVGDNYEQYF.

Details on this clonotype: The junction departs from germline at one end; a sequencing error may be responsible. CDR3 DNA sequence: TGTGCTAGCAGCTTGTCCGAGACCTACGAGCAGTACTTC. Protein sequence: CASSLSETYEQYF. The chain is built from TRBV7-7 and TRBJ2-7; D remains ambiguous. The germline gives CDR1 SSHAT, CDR2 FNYEAQ (reference sequence). The CDR3 spans 13 residues.

The CDR3 here is CAWSGNNEQFF. CDR3 nucleotide sequence: TGTGCCTGGAGTGGAAACAATGAGCAGTTCTTC. The chain has TRBV30 and TRBJ2-1; D not resolved. Germline-derived CDR1 and CDR2 are GTSNPN and SVGIG (reference sequence). CDR3 size: 11 residues. Trimming took 1 base from V and 5 from J, leaving 3 bases between them.

The chain couples TRBV5-1 to TRBJ2-3; TRBD2 matches 8 bases. This CDR3 contains 16 residues. Germline lookup yields CDR1 SGHRS and CDR2 YFSETQ. V lost 4 bases and J lost 3; bases outside the gene matches: 10. DNA for the CDR3: TGCGCCAGCAGCCCCCTTAGCGGGGCCTCGACAGATACGCAGTATTTT. This encodes CASSPLSGASTDTQYF.

The rearrangement links TRBV12-3 or TRBV12-4 to TRBJ2-7; D is ambiguous. The V and J ends lost 7 bases and 3 bases respectively, with 13 bases between them. This CDR3 is built from 13 residues. The CDR3 is CASTSSGVYEQYF. The CDR3 region has the DNA TGTGCCAGCACCTCTAGTGGGGTCTACGAGCAGTACTTC.

This clonotype occurred a few times. The genes are TRBV6-6 and TRBJ1-2, with TRBD1 identical over 7 bases. Germline values: CDR1 MNHNY, CDR2 SVGAGI (reference sequence). CDR3 size: 13 residues. The V gene end was trimmed by 7 bases and the J gene end by 6 bases; junction bases not matched to a gene: 8. CDR3 amino acids: CASTQRQGDGYTF. The CDR3 region has the DNA TGTGCCAGCACCCAGAGACAGGGTGATGGCTACACCTTC.

This clonotype was detected a few times. The junction does not match germline at one end; this may be a read error. The chain combines TRBV20-1 with TRBJ2-6; no clear D. CDR3 length: 13 residues. The germline gives CDR1 DFQATT, CDR2 SNEGSKA (reference sequence). The CDR3 DNA follows: TGCAGCGCTAGGGCGATTATCTTAAGCGTCCTGACTTTC. It encodes CSARAIILSVLTF.

The V and J genes are TRBV6-2 or TRBV6-3 and TRBJ2-3; no definite D call. CDR1 and CDR2 (germline): MNHEY, SVGEGT. The CDR3 runs to 13 residues. V was pared by 5 bases and J by 4 bases, with 10 bases between. The CDR3 spells CASSRRVADTQYF. The CDR3 region has the DNA TGTGCCAGCAGTCGCCGGGTGGCAGATACGCAGTATTTT.

V and J are TRBV29-1 and TRBJ2-2, with 7 bases lining up with TRBD1. V was clipped by 5 bases and J by 1 base; unmatched bases: 4. This CDR3 spans 14 amino acids. The germline CDR1 and CDR2 sequences are SQVTM and ANQGSEA. The CDR3 region has the DNA TGCAGCGTTCGACAGGGTTGGAACACCGGGGAGCTGTTTTTT. Translation gives CSVRQGWNTGELFF.

The table lists this clonotype with a few counts. The V gene is TRBV6-5, the J gene TRBJ2-3; 8 nucleotides line up with TRBD2. The CDR3 has 16 residues. Per the germline V gene, CDR1 is MNHEY and CDR2 is SVGAGI. The trim removed 4 bases at V and 2 bases at J, leaving 8 bases unmatched. CDR3 sequence (DNA): TGTGCCAGCAGTTCCCGAGCGGGAGTGATCACAGATACGCAGTATTTT. Its protein product is CASSSRAGVITDTQYF.

The sample holds a few counts of this clonotype. The gene calls are TRBV9 and TRBJ1-2; 8 nucleotides agree with TRBD1. CDR3 length equals 13 residues. The germline V gene encodes CDR1 SGDLS and CDR2 YYNGEE. Losses at the gene ends were 3 bases for V and 8 bases for J; bases not matched to a gene: 6. The CDR3 coding sequence is TGTGCCAGCAGCGCCCTGACAGGGGAGGGCTACACCTTC. Translating it yields CASSALTGEGYTF.

This clonotype was picked up a small number of times. V is TRBV3-1 and J is TRBJ2-7; possibly TRBD2 for D (5 bases). The CDR3 has 13 residues. Trimming took off 4 bases at V and 2 bases at J, with 9 bases between the two ends. CDR1 is LGHDT, CDR2 YNNKEL, per germline (reference sequence). For the CDR3, the DNA is TGTGCCAGCAGCCGCGCCGGGACCTACGAGCAGTACTTC. It encodes CASSRAGTYEQYF.

This clonotype was seen a few times. The genes are TRBV11-3 and TRBJ2-7; 8 nucleotides align to TRBD1. Trimming at V came to 5 bases and at J to 5 bases, leaving 8 bases not matched to a gene. The CDR3 runs to 14 residues. Germline lookup yields CDR1 SGHNT and CDR2 YENEEA. The CDR3 DNA reads as TGTGCCAGCAGCCCCGGGACAGGACGGAACGAGCAGTACTTC. Protein sequence: CASSPGTGRNEQYF. Together with reference TRBV11-3 and TRBJ2-7, the CDR3 gives the full variable domain: EAGVVQSPRYKIIEKKQPVAFWCNPISGHNTLYWYLQNLGQGPELLIRYENEEAVDDSQLPKDRFSAERLKGVDSTLKIQPAELGDSAVYLCASSPGTGRNEQYFGPGTRLTVT.

This clonotype has at least ten counts. The chain has TRBV29-1 and TRBJ2-2; a possible D gene is TRBD2 (6 bases). The CDR3 extends over 14 amino acids. The germline V gene encodes CDR1 SQVTM and CDR2 ANQGSEA. With 0 bases removed from V and 6 bases from J, the gap between germline ends came to 11 bases. This CDR3 is CSVEDLRGSGELFF. The CDR3 DNA sequence: TGCAGCGTTGAAGATCTCCGGGGGTCCGGGGAGCTGTTTTTT.